Below, 28 T cell receptor beta chains from the same sample are listed, as sequenced in a study of blood T cell repertoires in COVID-19 (dated by TCRdb to 2019 to 2021). The library relied on the immunoSEQ multiplex PCR assay. The table comes from immuneACCESS by way of TCRdb, which keeps in-frame sequences with V and J called. Part of the clones is missing from these tables; in studies checked, under half for an unresolved V gene and the rest for unknown reasons. The sample table records hundreds of thousands of clones; 80% to 90% of these occur just once. The ten largest account for 1.4% to 1.5% of the sample. Sample: peripheral blood. These receptors originate from a woman under 40 with active or convalescent COVID-19.

This chain connects TRBV5-1 to TRBJ2-5, with 9 bases lining up with TRBD1. With V trimmed by 1 base and J by 2 bases, 6 bases remained unmatched. The CDR3 runs to 16 residues. Germline loops: CDR1 SGHRS, CDR2 YFSETQ. The CDR3 region has the DNA TGCGCCAGCAGCTTGACGACCGGGACAGGGCAAGAGACCCAGTACTTC. Protein sequence: CASSLTTGTGQETQYF.

This clone turned up a few times. This sequence joins TRBV6-5 and TRBJ2-2; 15 nucleotides align to TRBD2. The length of the CDR3 is 16 residues. CDR1 MNHEY and CDR2 SVGAGI come from the germline V gene. V trimming: 4 bases; J trimming: 6 bases; junction bases outside the gene matches: 3. In DNA form, the CDR3 reads TGTGCCAGCAGTTTCGGACTAGCGGGAGGGCCCGGGGAGCTGTTTTTT. Translation gives CASSFGLAGGPGELFF.

The CDR3 protein is CASTGLTHYEQYF. The CDR3 bases are TGTGCCAGCACGGGACTGACGCACTACGAGCAGTACTTC. The chain joins TRBV6-5 to TRBJ2-7, with D perhaps TRBD2 (6 bases). With 7 bases removed from V and 3 bases from J, the gap between germline ends came to 13 bases. Germline CDR1 and CDR2: MNHEY and SVGAGI. The CDR3 has 13 amino acids.

The rearrangement uses TRBV19 and TRBJ1-2, with D maybe TRBD1 (5 bases). V shed 1 base and J shed 4 bases, with 7 bases lying between them. CDR1 and CDR2 from the germline V gene are LNHDA and SQIVND (reference sequence). This CDR3 has 13 residues. The CDR3 protein is CASSIGRAYGYTF. CDR3 in DNA: TGTGCCAGTAGTATAGGCAGGGCCTATGGCTACACCTTC. The full variable domain, rest sourced from reference TRBV19 and TRBJ1-2, is DGGITQSPKYLFRKEGQNVTLSCEQNLNHDAMYWYRQDPGQGLRLIYYSQIVNDFQKGDIAEGYSVSREKKESFPLTVTSAQKNPTAFYLCASSIGRAYGYTFGSGTRLTVV.

This clone has more than one count but fewer than ten. The V and J genes are TRBV5-6 and TRBJ1-1, with D unclear. The V gene lost 0 bases and the J gene lost 6 bases, with 9 bases spanning the gap. CDR1 and CDR2 (germline): SGHDT, YYEEEE. CDR3 length: 13 residues. CDR3 DNA: TGTGCCAGCAGCTTGGGTTTTGGGCCTGAAGCTTTCTTT. It encodes CASSLGFGPEAFF.

V and J are TRBV2 and TRBJ1-2; tentative D call: TRBD1 (5 bases). The germline gives CDR1 SNHLY, CDR2 FYNNEI. The CDR3 runs 13 residues. With 5 bases removed from V and 0 bases from J, the gap between germline ends came to 7 bases. The CDR3 protein is CASSTGSNYGYTF. CDR3 nucleotide sequence: TGTGCCAGCAGTACAGGCTCTAACTATGGCTACACCTTC.

The chain couples TRBV6-5 to TRBJ1-6; 7 bases are a match to TRBD1. V was pared by 6 bases and J by 6 bases, with 8 bases of the junction left unmatched. Germline CDR1 MNHEY, CDR2 SVGAGI. The length of the CDR3 is 15 residues. This CDR3 is CASSWEQGPNSPLHF. For the CDR3, the DNA is TGTGCCAGCAGCTGGGAACAGGGGCCTAATTCACCCCTCCACTTT.

This clone was detected only a few times. This sequence joins TRBV27 and TRBJ1-1; 8 bases match TRBD1. The CDR3 extends over 15 amino acids. The V segment lost 5 bases and the J segment 3 bases; nucleotides outside the gene matches: 8. Per the germline V gene, CDR1 is MNHEY and CDR2 is SMNVEV (reference sequence). This chain's CDR3 is CASSPTSGGYTEAFF. CDR3 nucleotide sequence: TGTGCCAGCAGTCCCACCTCAGGGGGCTACACTGAAGCTTTCTTT.

V and J are TRBV28 and TRBJ1-2, with TRBD1 identical over 12 bases. Trimming cost V 3 bases and J 3 bases; bases outside gene matches: 8. There are 17 residues in the CDR3. From germline, CDR1 is MDHEN and CDR2 SYDVKM. The DNA for the CDR3 is TGTGCCAGCAGTTTTGGGGACAGGGGGCGTCGGGACTATGGCTACACCTTC. It translates to CASSFGDRGRRDYGYTF.

This sequence joins TRBV18 and TRBJ1-3; the D gene is possibly TRBD1 (5 bases). Germline loops: CDR1 KGHSH, CDR2 LQKENI. CDR3 length equals 15 residues. The germline V and J ends were trimmed by 2 bases and 2 bases, with 10 bases remaining between them. The CDR3 loop reads CASSPRGKPGNTIYF. CDR3 sequence (DNA): TGTGCCAGCTCACCAAGGGGCAAGCCTGGAAACACCATATATTTT.

This clone was detected a few times. The chain recombines TRBV7-8 with TRBJ1-1, with 9 positions matching TRBD1. From germline, CDR1 is SGHVS and CDR2 FQNEAQ. This CDR3 is built from 16 residues. After removal of 5 bases from V and 4 bases from J, the junction contained 11 bases not matched to a gene. In nucleotides, the CDR3 is TGTGCCAGCAGCCCGCAACAGGGGGCTAGTATCACTGAAGCTTTCTTT. It translates to CASSPQQGASITEAFF. The whole variable domain, remainder taken from reference TRBV7-8 and TRBJ1-1, is GAGVSQSPRYKVAKRGQDVALRCDPISGHVSLFWYQQALGQGPEFLTYFQNEAQLDKSGLPSDRFFAERPEGSVSTLKIQRTQQEDSAVYLCASSPQQGASITEAFFGQGTRLTVV.

J is TRBJ2-7 and V is TRBV21-1; TRBD2 reflects the table's D call only, with no check against the DNA. TRBV21-1 corresponds to a pseudogene. The CDR3 spans 15 residues. For the CDR3, the DNA is TGTGCCAGCAGCAAATTCGTGGGAGGGCCCTACGAGCAGTACTTC. This gives the protein CASSKFVGGPYEQYF.

This clone was detected once. This chain connects TRBV10-3 to TRBJ1-5, with D hard to call. Between the trimmed V and J ends, which lost 6 bases and 0 bases, there was a span of 9 bases. There are 14 residues in the CDR3. Germline CDR1 is ENHRY and CDR2 is SYGVKD. This CDR3 is CAISPNYSNQPQHF. The CDR3 DNA is TGTGCCATCAGCCCCAACTATAGCAATCAGCCCCAGCATTTT.

Concerning this clone: This sample also contains other DNA sequences that code for the same CDR3. The chain has TRBV18 and TRBJ2-3; no clear D. CDR1 and CDR2 from the germline V gene are KGHSH and LQKENI. The CDR3 consists of 12 residues. V shed 3 bases and J shed 2 bases, with 3 bases lying between them. This CDR3 is CASSPITDTQYF. The CDR3 coding sequence is TGTGCCAGCTCACCCATCACAGATACGCAGTATTTT. Filled out from reference TRBV18 and TRBJ2-3, the complete variable domain reads NAGVMQNPRHLVRRRGQEARLRCSPMKGHSHVYWYRQLPEEGLKFMVYLQKENIIDESGMPKERFSAEFPKEGPSILRIQQVVRGDSAAYFCASSPITDTQYFGPGTRLTVL.

The V and J genes are TRBV21-1 and TRBJ2-1; the table's D call, TRBD1, has no DNA check behind it. TRBV21-1 counts as a pseudogene. This CDR3 spans 13 amino acids. CDR3 sequence (DNA): TGTGCCAGCGAGACAGGGTTGAACAATGAGCAGTTCTTC. Residues: CASETGLNNEQFF.

CDR3 coding DNA: TGCGCCAGCAGGGCCCTGGCAGGGGACACTGAAGCTTTCTTT. This codes for CASRALAGDTEAFF. This rearrangement joins TRBV5-1 to TRBJ1-1; weak D call: TRBD1 (6 bases). CDR1 is SGHRS and CDR2 is YFSETQ in the germline V gene. The length of the CDR3 is 14 residues. V was clipped by 5 bases and J by 3 bases, with 14 bases between them.

In this sample, this clone turned up once. This sequence joins TRBV19 and TRBJ1-2, with a possible D match to TRBD1 (6 bases). Germline values: CDR1 LNHDA, CDR2 SQIVND (reference sequence). The germline V and J ends were trimmed by 5 bases and 7 bases, with 14 bases remaining between them. CDR3 size: 13 residues. CDR3 nucleotides: TGTGCCAGTAGTCAGGGGCCGATGGGTGGCTACACCTTC. Amino acid sequence: CASSQGPMGGYTF.

The chain employs TRBV27 and TRBJ2-1, with TRBD2 as a possible D gene (6 bases). Germline V CDR1 and CDR2: MNHEY, SMNVEV (reference sequence). V dropped 5 bases and J dropped 0 bases, with 11 bases sitting between them. CDR3 length equals 15 residues. The CDR3 region has the DNA TGTGCCAGCAGTCCGCGGGGTTACTCCTACAATGAGCAGTTCTTC. Residues: CASSPRGYSYNEQFF.

The chain links TRBV27 to TRBJ1-2; a possible D gene is TRBD1 (5 bases). V was cut by 6 bases and J by 7 bases, with 18 bases left in between. Germline V gives CDR1 MNHEY, CDR2 SMNVEV (reference sequence). CDR3 length: 14 residues. CDR3 sequence (DNA): TGTGCCAGCAGAGCGGGAGGGGCCCGGGGTGGCTACACCTTC. Its translation: CASRAGGARGGYTF.

In DNA form, the CDR3 reads TGCGCCAGCAGTGACCTGGACAGGAAGAACACTGAAGCTTTCTTT. Translation: CASSDLDRKNTEAFF. The gene calls are TRBV10-1 and TRBJ1-1; 7 nucleotides align to TRBD1. This CDR3 region has 15 residues. Trimming removed 3 bases from V and 1 base from J; junction bases left unmatched: 5. Germline V gene sequence: CDR1 WNHNN, CDR2 SYGVQD (reference sequence).

The rearrangement uses TRBV7-2 and TRBJ2-2, with TRBD2 matching over 8 bases. Germline assignment: CDR1 SGHTA and CDR2 FQGNSA. Trimming removed 7 bases from V and 7 bases from J; junction bases left unmatched: 17. The CDR3 totals 17 residues. CDR3: CASTTGGPDSGVGELFF. The DNA of the CDR3 is TGTGCCAGCACCACAGGAGGTCCGGATAGCGGGGTCGGGGAGCTGTTTTTT.

The chain uses TRBV7-9 and TRBJ1-1, with 10 bases matching TRBD1. CDR1 is SEHNR, CDR2 FQNEAQ, per germline (reference sequence). This CDR3 is built from 14 residues. V lost 7 bases to trimming and J lost 6 bases; unmatched junction nucleotides: 8. The CDR3 nucleotides are TGTGCCAGCACCGAGAGACAGGGGGCCCCTGAAGCTTTCTTT. Encoded protein: CASTERQGAPEAFF.

The CDR3 nucleotides read TGTGCCAGCAGTTACTCGAGAGGGAGCGCAGATACGCAGTATTTT. This codes for CASSYSRGSADTQYF. The genes are TRBV6-5 and TRBJ2-3, with D perhaps TRBD2 (5 bases). V dropped 0 bases and J dropped 4 bases, with 11 bases sitting between them. CDR1 and CDR2 from the germline V gene are MNHEY and SVGAGI. The CDR3 is 15 residues long.

The V and J genes are TRBV5-6 and TRBJ2-1; D gene unclear. This CDR3 region has 14 residues. Deletions cut 0 bases from V and 5 bases from J, with 9 bases between. The germline V gene encodes CDR1 SGHDT and CDR2 YYEEEE. CDR3 DNA sequence: TGTGCCAGCAGCTTGGCTAGTATCGACAATGAGCAGTTCTTC. As protein: CASSLASIDNEQFF.

The J gene is TRBJ2-7, the V gene TRBV4-1, with D possibly TRBD2 on 5 matching bases. This CDR3 is built from 13 residues. Germline lookup yields CDR1 MGHRA and CDR2 YSYEKL. V lost 3 bases and J lost 4, with 10 bases in between. The CDR3 nucleotides are TGCGCCAGCAGCCAGGAGGACGGATACGAGCAGTACTTC. It encodes CASSQEDGYEQYF.

The V and J genes are TRBV6-6 and TRBJ2-5, with 8 bases fitting TRBD1. V was clipped by 5 bases and J by 2 bases; unmatched bases: 19. The germline V gene encodes CDR1 MNHNY and CDR2 SVGAGI (reference sequence). CDR3 length equals 19 residues. CDR3 protein: CASSGSRGRLGRLQETQYF. The CDR3 DNA reads as TGTGCCAGCAGTGGATCCAGGGGGCGCCTTGGGCGCCTACAAGAGACCCAGTACTTC.

The chain joins TRBV6-2 or TRBV6-3 to TRBJ1-3; unclear D gene. V shed 2 bases and J shed 0 bases, with 11 bases lying between them. Per the germline V gene, CDR1 is MNHEY and CDR2 is SVGEGT. The CDR3 is 16 residues long. The CDR3 bases are TGTGCCAGCAGTTACAGTCAGTTCCCCTCTGGAAACACCATATATTTT. It specifies CASSYSQFPSGNTIYF.

This rearrangement joins TRBV6-1 to TRBJ1-2, with D unclear. The CDR3 is 15 residues long. V lost 2 bases to trimming and J lost 6 bases, with 16 bases between them. Germline V lookup: CDR1 MNHNS, CDR2 SASEGT. For the CDR3, the DNA is TGTGCCAGCAGTGAACACCAATGGAGAGAGAATGGCTACACCTTC. Protein: CASSEHQWRENGYTF.